The next 4 T cell receptor beta chains were all read from a single sample in a study of blood T cell repertoires in COVID-19. Libraries were prepared by immunoSEQ multiplex PCR; TCRdb keeps only in-frame clonotypes and omits some of them. Of 95,000 to 120,000 clones listed, roughly 90% are singletons. Sequencing input: peripheral blood. The receptors were gathered from a woman in her 70s who had recovered from COVID-19.

This chain's CDR3 is CASSYALQIPNEKLFF. In DNA, the CDR3 is TGTGCCAGCAGTTACGCCTTGCAGATCCCTAATGAAAAACTGTTTTTT. This rearrangement joins TRBV6-5 to TRBJ1-4; D remains unclear. Germline V gene data show CDR1 as MNHEY and CDR2 as SVGAGI. The CDR3 has 16 residues. V was clipped by 2 bases and J by 3 bases, with 13 bases between them.

The rearrangement uses TRBV13 and TRBJ2-1; no firm D call. Trimming took off 2 bases at V and 3 bases at J, with 8 bases between the two ends. Germline V gives CDR1 PRHDT, CDR2 FYEKMQ (reference sequence). The CDR3 sequence is 14 residues long. The CDR3 sequence: CASSLPSVYNEQFF. CDR3 sequence (DNA): TGTGCCAGCAGCTTACCGTCAGTCTACAATGAGCAGTTCTTC.

This rearrangement joins TRBV6-5 to TRBJ2-7; TRBD2 aligns across 8 bases. V was clipped by 0 bases and J by 5 bases; unmatched bases: 6. The CDR3 has 15 amino acids. Germline loops: CDR1 MNHEY, CDR2 SVGAGI. The CDR3 protein is CASSYSRAGAHEQYF. The CDR3 bases are TGTGCCAGCAGTTACTCGAGAGCGGGAGCCCACGAGCAGTACTTC.

The chain is built from TRBV4-3 and TRBJ1-4; no clear D. CDR3 length: 16 residues. Germline V gene data show CDR1 as LGHNA and CDR2 as YSLEER. Trimming took off 3 bases at V and 7 bases at J, with 18 bases between the two ends. CDR3 nucleotide sequence: TGCGCCAGCAGCCACGCCCCTGGAGATGTCGGTGAAAAACTGTTTTTT. Its translation is CASSHAPGDVGEKLFF.